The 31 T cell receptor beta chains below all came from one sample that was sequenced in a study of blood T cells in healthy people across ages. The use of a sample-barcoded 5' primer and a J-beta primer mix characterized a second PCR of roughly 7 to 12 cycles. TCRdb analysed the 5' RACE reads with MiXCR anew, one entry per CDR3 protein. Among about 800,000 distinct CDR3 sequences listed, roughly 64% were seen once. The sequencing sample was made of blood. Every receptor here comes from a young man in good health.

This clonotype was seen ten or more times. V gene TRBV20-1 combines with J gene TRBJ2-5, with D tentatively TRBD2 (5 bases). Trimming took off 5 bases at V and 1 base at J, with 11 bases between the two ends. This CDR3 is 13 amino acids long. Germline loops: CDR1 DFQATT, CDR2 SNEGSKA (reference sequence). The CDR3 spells CSAWTRGQETQYF. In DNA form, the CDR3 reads TGCAGTGCTTGGACCCGGGGCCAAGAGACCCAGTACTTC.

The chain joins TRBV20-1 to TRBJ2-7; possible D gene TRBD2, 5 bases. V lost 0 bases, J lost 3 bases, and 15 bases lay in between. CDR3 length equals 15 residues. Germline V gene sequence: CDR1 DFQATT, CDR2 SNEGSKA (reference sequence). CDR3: CSARDKSGLHYEQYF. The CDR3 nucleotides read TGCAGTGCTAGAGATAAAAGCGGCCTCCACTACGAGCAGTACTTC.

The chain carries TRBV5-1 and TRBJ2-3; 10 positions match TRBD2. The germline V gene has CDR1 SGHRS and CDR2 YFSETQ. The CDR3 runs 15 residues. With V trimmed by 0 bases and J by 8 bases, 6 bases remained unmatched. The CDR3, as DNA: TGCGCCAGCAGCTTGGCTAGCGGGAGAAGTAGTACGCAGTATTTT. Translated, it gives CASSLASGRSSTQYF.

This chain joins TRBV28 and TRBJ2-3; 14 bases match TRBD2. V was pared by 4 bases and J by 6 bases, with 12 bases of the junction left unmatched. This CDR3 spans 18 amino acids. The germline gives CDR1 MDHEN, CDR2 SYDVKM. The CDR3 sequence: CASSSGTSGSVLWDTQYF. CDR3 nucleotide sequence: TGTGCCAGCAGTTCCGGGACTAGCGGGAGCGTTTTATGGGATACGCAGTATTTT.

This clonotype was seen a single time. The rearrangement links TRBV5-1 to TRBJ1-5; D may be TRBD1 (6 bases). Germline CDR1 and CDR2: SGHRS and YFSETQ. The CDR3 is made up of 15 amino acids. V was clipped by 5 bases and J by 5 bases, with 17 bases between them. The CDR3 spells CASSNSPGQDQPQHF. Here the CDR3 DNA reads TGCGCCAGCAGTAATTCCCCGGGACAAGATCAGCCCCAGCATTTT.

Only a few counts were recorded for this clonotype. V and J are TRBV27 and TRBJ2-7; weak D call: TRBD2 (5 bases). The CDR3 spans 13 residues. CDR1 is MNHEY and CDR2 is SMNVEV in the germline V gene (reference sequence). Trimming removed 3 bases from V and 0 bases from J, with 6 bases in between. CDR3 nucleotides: TGTGCCAGCAGTTTGCGGGCCTCCTACGAGCAGTACTTC. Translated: CASSLRASYEQYF.

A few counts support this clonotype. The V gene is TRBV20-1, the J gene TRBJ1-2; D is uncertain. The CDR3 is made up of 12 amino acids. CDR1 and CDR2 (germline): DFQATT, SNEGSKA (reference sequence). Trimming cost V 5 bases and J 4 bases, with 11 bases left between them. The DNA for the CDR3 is TGCAGTGCTCCTGGCGGAGTCTATGGCTACACCTTC. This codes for CSAPGGVYGYTF.

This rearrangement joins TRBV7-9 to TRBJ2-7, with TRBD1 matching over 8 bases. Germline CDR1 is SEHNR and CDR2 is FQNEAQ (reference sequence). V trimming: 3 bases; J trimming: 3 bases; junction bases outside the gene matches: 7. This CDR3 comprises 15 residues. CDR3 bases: TGTGCCAGCAGCTTCGGACAGGGCCACCTCTACGAGCAGTACTTC. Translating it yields CASSFGQGHLYEQYF.

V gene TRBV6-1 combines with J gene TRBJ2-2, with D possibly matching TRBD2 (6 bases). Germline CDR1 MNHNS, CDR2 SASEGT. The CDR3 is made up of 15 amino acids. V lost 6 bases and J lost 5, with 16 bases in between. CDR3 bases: TGTGCCAGCAGCTGGGGGACTTCTGGGACCGGGGAGCTGTTTTTT. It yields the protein CASSWGTSGTGELFF.

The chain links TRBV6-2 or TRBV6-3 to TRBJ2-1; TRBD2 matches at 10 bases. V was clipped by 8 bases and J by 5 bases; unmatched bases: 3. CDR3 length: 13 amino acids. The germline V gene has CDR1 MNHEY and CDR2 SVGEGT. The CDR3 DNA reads TGTGCCAGCGGTCTAGCGGGAGACAATGAGCAGTTCTTC. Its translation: CASGLAGDNEQFF.

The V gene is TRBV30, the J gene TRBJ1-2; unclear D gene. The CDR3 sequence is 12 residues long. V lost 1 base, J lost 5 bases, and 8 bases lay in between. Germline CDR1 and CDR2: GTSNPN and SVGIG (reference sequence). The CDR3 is CAWSGPVYGYTF. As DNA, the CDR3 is TGTGCCTGGAGTGGACCCGTGTATGGCTACACCTTC.

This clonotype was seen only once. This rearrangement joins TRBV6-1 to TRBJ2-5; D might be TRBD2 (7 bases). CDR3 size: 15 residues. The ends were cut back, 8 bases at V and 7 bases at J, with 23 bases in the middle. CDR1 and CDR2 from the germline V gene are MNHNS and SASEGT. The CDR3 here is CASGEGHPRPGTQYF. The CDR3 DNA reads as TGTGCCAGCGGGGAGGGACATCCCAGACCCGGGACCCAGTACTTC.

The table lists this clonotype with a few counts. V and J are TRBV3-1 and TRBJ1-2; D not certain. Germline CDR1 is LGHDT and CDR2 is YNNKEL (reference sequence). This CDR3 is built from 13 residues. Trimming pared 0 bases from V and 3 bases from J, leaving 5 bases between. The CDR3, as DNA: TGTGCCAGCAGCCAAGACTTGGACTATGGCTACACCTTC. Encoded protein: CASSQDLDYGYTF.

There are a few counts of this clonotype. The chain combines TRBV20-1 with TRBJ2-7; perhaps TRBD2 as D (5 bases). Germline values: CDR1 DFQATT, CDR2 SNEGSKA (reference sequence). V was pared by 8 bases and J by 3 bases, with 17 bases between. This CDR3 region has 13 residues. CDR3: CSTSRTGNYEQYF. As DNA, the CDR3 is TGCAGTACAAGCCGGACGGGAAACTACGAGCAGTACTTC.

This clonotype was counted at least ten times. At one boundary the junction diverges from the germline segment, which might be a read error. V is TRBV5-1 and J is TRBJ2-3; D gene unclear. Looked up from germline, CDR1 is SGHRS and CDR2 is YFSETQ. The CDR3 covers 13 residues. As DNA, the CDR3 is TGTGCCAGCAGCCCCGGGAGCACAGATACGCAGTATTTT. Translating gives CASSPGSTDTQYF. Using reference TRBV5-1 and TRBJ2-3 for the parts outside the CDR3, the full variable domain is KAGVTQTPRYLIKTRGQQVTLSCSPISGHRSVSWYQQTPGQGLQFLFEYFSETQRNKGNFPGRFSGRQFSNSRSEMNVSTLELGDSALYLCASSPGSTDTQYFGPGTRLTVL.

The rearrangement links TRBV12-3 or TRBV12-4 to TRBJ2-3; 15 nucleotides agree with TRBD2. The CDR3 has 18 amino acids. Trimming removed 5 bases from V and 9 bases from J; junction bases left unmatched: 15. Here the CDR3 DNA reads TGTGCCAGCAGTCCGAGGACTAGCGGGGGGGCACTGAAGGTAACGCAGTATTTT. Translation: CASSPRTSGGALKVTQYF.

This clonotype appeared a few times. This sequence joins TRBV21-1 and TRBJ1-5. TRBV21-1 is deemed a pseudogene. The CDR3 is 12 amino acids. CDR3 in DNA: TGTGCCAGCAAAGGTCCCTCGGAACCCCAGCATTTT. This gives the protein CASKGPSEPQHF.

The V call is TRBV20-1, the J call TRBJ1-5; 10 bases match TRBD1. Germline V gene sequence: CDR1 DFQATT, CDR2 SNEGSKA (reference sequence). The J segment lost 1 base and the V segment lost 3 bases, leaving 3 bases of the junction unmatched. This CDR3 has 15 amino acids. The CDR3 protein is CSARTGGASNQPQHF. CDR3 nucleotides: TGCAGTGCTAGGACAGGGGGCGCGAGCAATCAGCCCCAGCATTTT.

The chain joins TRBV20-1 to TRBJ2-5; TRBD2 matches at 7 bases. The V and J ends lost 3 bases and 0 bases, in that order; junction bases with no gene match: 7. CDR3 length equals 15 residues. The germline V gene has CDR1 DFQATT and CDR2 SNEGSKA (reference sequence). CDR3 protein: CSASPGGSYQETQYF. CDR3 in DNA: TGCAGTGCTAGTCCCGGGGGGTCTTACCAAGAGACCCAGTACTTC.

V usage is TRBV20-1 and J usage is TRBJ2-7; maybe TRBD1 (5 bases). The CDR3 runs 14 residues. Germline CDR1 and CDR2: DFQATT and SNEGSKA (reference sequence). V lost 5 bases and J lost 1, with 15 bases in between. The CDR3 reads CSASQGIQSYEQYF. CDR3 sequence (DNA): TGCAGTGCTTCGCAGGGTATCCAATCCTACGAGCAGTACTTC.

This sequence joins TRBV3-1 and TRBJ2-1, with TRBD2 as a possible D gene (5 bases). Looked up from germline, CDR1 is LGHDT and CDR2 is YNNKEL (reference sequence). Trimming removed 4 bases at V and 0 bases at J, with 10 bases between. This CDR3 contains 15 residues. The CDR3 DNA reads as TGTGCCAGCAGCCGAGCGGTTGCCTCCTACAATGAGCAGTTCTTC. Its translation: CASSRAVASYNEQFF.

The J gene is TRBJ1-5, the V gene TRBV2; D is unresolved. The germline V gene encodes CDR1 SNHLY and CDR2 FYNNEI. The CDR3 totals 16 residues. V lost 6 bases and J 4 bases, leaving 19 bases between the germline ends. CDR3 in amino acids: CASRRGRQILNQPQHF. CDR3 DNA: TGTGCCAGCAGGCGCGGAAGGCAGATCCTTAATCAGCCCCAGCATTTT.

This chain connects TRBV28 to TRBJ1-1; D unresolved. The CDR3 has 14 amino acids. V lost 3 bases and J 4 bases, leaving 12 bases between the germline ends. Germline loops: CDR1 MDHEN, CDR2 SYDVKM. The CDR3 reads CASSLPGRVTEAFF. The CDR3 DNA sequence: TGTGCCAGCAGTTTGCCGGGGAGGGTCACTGAAGCTTTCTTT.

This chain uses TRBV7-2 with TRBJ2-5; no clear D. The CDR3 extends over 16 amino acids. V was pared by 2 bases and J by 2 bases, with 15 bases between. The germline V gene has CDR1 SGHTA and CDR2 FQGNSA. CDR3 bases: TGTGCCAGCAGCTTAAGTGCCCTTAGGTTTCAAGAGACCCAGTACTTC. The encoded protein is CASSLSALRFQETQYF.

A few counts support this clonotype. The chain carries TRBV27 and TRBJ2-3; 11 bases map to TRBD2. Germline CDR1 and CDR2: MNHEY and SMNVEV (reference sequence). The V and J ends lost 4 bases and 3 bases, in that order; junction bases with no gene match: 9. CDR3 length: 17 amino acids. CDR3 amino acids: CASSSPVTSGKTDTQYF. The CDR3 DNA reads TGTGCCAGCAGTTCACCCGTGACTAGCGGGAAGACAGATACGCAGTATTTT.

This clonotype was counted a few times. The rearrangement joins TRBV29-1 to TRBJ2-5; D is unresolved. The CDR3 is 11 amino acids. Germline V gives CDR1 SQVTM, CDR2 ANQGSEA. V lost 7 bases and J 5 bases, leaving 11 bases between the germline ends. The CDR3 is CSAGIRETQYF. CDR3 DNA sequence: TGCAGCGCTGGTATTCGGGAGACCCAGTACTTC.

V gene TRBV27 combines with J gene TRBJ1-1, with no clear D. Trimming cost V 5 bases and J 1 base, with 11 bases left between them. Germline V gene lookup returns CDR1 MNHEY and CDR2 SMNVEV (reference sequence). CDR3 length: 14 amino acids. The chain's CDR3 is CASSEDVGNTEAFF. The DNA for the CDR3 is TGTGCCAGCAGTGAGGACGTGGGGAACACTGAAGCTTTCTTT.

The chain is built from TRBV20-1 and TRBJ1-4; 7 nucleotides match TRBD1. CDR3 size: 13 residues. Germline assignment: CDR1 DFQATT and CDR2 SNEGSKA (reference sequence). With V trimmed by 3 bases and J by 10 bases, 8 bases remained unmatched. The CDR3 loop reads CSARTGRVGKLFF. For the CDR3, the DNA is TGCAGTGCTAGGACAGGGAGAGTGGGAAAACTGTTTTTT.

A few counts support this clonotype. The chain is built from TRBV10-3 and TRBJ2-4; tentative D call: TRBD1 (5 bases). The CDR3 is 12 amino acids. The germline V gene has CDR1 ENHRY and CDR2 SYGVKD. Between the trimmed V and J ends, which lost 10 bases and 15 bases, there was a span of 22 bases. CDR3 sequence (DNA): TGTGCCAGCTCCAGGGTACGGTTCGAGCGGTACTTC. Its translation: CASSRVRFERYF.

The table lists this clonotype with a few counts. CDR3 coding DNA: TGTGCCAGCAGCCGGCAGGACGGTAAAGAGACCCAGTACTTC. It codes for CASSRQDGKETQYF. V is TRBV7-2 and J is TRBJ2-5; D is unresolved. The V and J ends lost 5 bases and 3 bases respectively, with 13 bases between them. Germline assignment: CDR1 SGHTA and CDR2 FQGNSA. The CDR3 runs to 14 residues. The full variable domain, in which reference TRBV7-2 and TRBJ2-5 provide the parts outside the CDR3, is GAGVSQSPSNKVTEKGKDVELRCDPISGHTALYWYRQSLGQGLEFLIYFQGNSAPDKSGLPSDRFSAERTGGSVSTLTIQRTQQEDSAVYLCASSRQDGKETQYFGPGTRLLVL.

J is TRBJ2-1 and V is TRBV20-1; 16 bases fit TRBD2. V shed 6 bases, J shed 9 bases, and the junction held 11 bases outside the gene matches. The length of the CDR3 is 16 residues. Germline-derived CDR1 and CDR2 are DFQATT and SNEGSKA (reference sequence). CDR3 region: CSARVGTSGRAGEQFF. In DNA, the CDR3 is TGCAGTGCCCGGGTTGGGACTAGCGGGAGGGCAGGTGAGCAGTTCTTC.